These T cell receptor beta chains were read from a single sample in a study of OX40 agonist ivuxolimab in advanced cancers. The assay was immunoSEQ multiplex PCR, and TCRdb's table has in-frame clones only and misses some. The sample holds approximately 76,000 clones, approximately 85% seen once. The sample in question was CD4+ or CD8+ T cells sorted from blood, obtained in a trial of the OX40 agonist ivuxolimab. The receptor source for this set is an adult with an advanced solid tumor such as melanoma, head and neck, liver or kidney cancer. Both conserved end residues are part of each CDR3. Fields, in order: V gene, D gene, clone size, J gene, CDR3 DNA, CDR3 protein. The D gene is left open where the match is weak. Not every row has a clone size; where given, it reads once, few, many or a size class.

v_call: TRBV9
d_call: .
clone_size: few
j_call: TRBJ2-3
cdr3_nt: TGTGCCAGCAGCGTCGACAGACAACTCACAGATACGCAGTATTTT
cdr3_aa: CASSVDRQLTDTQYF

v_call: TRBV7-7
d_call: TRBD2
clone_size: .
j_call: TRBJ2-3
cdr3_nt: TGTGCTAGCAGTAGCGGGGGCCCGGGCACAGATACGCAGTATTTT
cdr3_aa: CASSSGGPGTDTQYF

v_call: TRBV11-2
d_call: .
clone_size: .
j_call: TRBJ2-2
cdr3_nt: TGTGCCAGCAGCCCGGACCGAGTGGAGGGCGGGGAGCTGTTTTTT
cdr3_aa: CASSPDRVEGGELFF

v_call: TRBV9
d_call: TRBD2
clone_size: .
j_call: TRBJ2-3
cdr3_nt: TGTGCCAGCAGCCTACTAGCGGGGGGCGGAGATACGCAGTATTTT
cdr3_aa: CASSLLAGGGDTQYF

v_call: TRBV2
d_call: .
clone_size: few
j_call: TRBJ2-7
cdr3_nt: TGTGCCAGCAGGGGGACCTCCTACGAGCAGTACTTC
cdr3_aa: CASRGTSYEQYF

v_call: TRBV5-1
d_call: .
clone_size: .
j_call: TRBJ1-6
cdr3_nt: TGCGCCAGCAGCTTGCTTCAGGGTAATTCACCCCTCCACTTT
cdr3_aa: CASSLLQGNSPLHF

v_call: TRBV19
d_call: TRBD1
clone_size: .
j_call: TRBJ1-1
cdr3_nt: TGTGCCAGTAGTCTAGGGACAGGGGTCACTGAAGCTTTCTTT
cdr3_aa: CASSLGTGVTEAFF

v_call: TRBV30
d_call: .
clone_size: once
j_call: TRBJ2-3
cdr3_nt: TGTGCCTGGACTTCAGGGAGTCCCCAGGTCTCGACGCAGTATTTT
cdr3_aa: CAWTSGSPQVSTQYF

v_call: TRBV23-1
d_call: .
clone_size: .
j_call: TRBJ1-4
cdr3_nt: TGCGCCAGCAGTCAATTTAATAGAGCAGGGAGGATTGGTAAGGAAAAACTGTTTTTT
cdr3_aa: CASSQFNRAGRIGKEKLFF

v_call: TRBV2
d_call: .
clone_size: .
j_call: TRBJ1-2
cdr3_nt: TGTGCCAGCAGTGATTTGGGGGCGACCTATGGCTACACCTTC
cdr3_aa: CASSDLGATYGYTF

v_call: TRBV6-6
d_call: .
clone_size: .
j_call: TRBJ2-3
cdr3_nt: TGTGCCAGCAGTCCTGATCTCAGCACAGATACGCAGTATTTT
cdr3_aa: CASSPDLSTDTQYF

v_call: TRBV5-1
d_call: .
clone_size: once
j_call: TRBJ1-4
cdr3_nt: TGCGCCAGCAGCTCGCACCCTGCAACTAATGAAAAACTGTTTTTT
cdr3_aa: CASSSHPATNEKLFF

v_call: TRBV4-3
d_call: .
clone_size: .
j_call: TRBJ2-2
cdr3_nt: TGCGCCAGCAGCCAAGTGACACTGAACACCGGGGAGCTGTTTTTT
cdr3_aa: CASSQVTLNTGELFF

v_call: TRBV2
d_call: .
clone_size: few
j_call: TRBJ1-1
cdr3_nt: TGTGCCAGCAGTGAAGTACGGGCTTTCTTT
cdr3_aa: CASSEVRAFF

v_call: TRBV7-6
d_call: .
clone_size: .
j_call: TRBJ1-5
cdr3_nt: TGTGCCAGCAGCTTAGGAGCTCCCTATAGCAATCAGCCCCAGCATTTT
cdr3_aa: CASSLGAPYSNQPQHF

v_call: TRBV11-2
d_call: .
clone_size: .
j_call: TRBJ2-5
cdr3_nt: TGTGCCAGCAGTTTGCTGGAGACCCAGTACTTC
cdr3_aa: CASSLLETQYF

v_call: TRBV11-1
d_call: .
clone_size: .
j_call: TRBJ2-7
cdr3_nt: TGTGCCAGCAGCCCCAGGATGGCCAACGAGCAGTACTTC
cdr3_aa: CASSPRMANEQYF

v_call: TRBV19
d_call: TRBD1
clone_size: .
j_call: TRBJ1-5
cdr3_nt: TGTGCCAGTAAAAGACAGGGAAATATCCCTGCTCAGCCCCAGCATTTT
cdr3_aa: CASKRQGNIPAQPQHF

v_call: TRBV6-6
d_call: .
clone_size: .
j_call: TRBJ2-7
cdr3_nt: TGTGCCAGCAGTTACCGACTGAGCTCCTACGAGCAGTACTTC
cdr3_aa: CASSYRLSSYEQYF

v_call: TRBV7-2
d_call: .
clone_size: once
j_call: TRBJ1-5
cdr3_nt: TGTGCCAGCAGCTTAGTTGGGGGAACCGGTGATCAGCCCCAGCATTTT
cdr3_aa: CASSLVGGTGDQPQHF

v_call: TRBV5-1
d_call: .
clone_size: .
j_call: TRBJ1-1
cdr3_nt: TGCGCCAGCAGCTTGGTAGCGGAGAACACTGAAGCTTTCTTT
cdr3_aa: CASSLVAENTEAFF

v_call: TRBV19
d_call: .
clone_size: .
j_call: TRBJ2-2
cdr3_nt: TGTGCCAGTAGTATAGTGGTGGGGCTGACCGGGGAGCTGTTTTTT
cdr3_aa: CASSIVVGLTGELFF